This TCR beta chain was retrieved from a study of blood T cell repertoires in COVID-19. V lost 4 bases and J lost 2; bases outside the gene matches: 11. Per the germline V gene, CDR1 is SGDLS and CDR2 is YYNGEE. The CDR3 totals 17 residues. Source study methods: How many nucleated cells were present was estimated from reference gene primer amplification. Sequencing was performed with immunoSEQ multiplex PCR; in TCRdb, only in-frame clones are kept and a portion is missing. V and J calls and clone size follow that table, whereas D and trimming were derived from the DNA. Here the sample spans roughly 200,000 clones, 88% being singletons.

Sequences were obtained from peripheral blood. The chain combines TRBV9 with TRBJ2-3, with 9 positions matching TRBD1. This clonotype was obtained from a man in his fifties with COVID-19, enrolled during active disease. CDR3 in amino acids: CASSKTPGQGNTDTQYF. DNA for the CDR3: TGTGCCAGCAGCAAAACTCCGGGACAGGGAAACACAGATACGCAGTATTTT.